This is a list of T cell receptor beta chains from one sample in a study of blood T cell repertoires in COVID-19. Generated by immunoSEQ multiplex PCR, the TCRdb table keeps only in-frame clones and is missing some. Of a few hundred thousand clones in the sample, roughly 92% were seen once. Sequenced sample: PBMCs or T cells enriched from blood (not recorded which). Receptor source: a woman aged 40 to 55 who had been exposed to COVID-19. CDR3s include the opening cysteine and the closing phenylalanine or tryptophan. The order of the fields is V gene, J gene, D gene, clone size, CDR3 length, CDR3 DNA, CDR3 protein. A D gene is named only where the DNA matches it firmly. Clone size is given for some rows only: seen once, a few or many times, or a class if the clone is expanded.

v_call: TRBV7-2
j_call: TRBJ2-5
d_call: TRBD1
clone_size: NA
cdr3_length: 14
cdr3_nt: TGTGCCAGCAGTCTCTGGACAGGGATGGAGACCCAGTACTTC
cdr3_aa: CASSLWTGMETQYF

v_call: TRBV6-5
j_call: TRBJ1-1
d_call: TRBD1
clone_size: NA
cdr3_length: 14
cdr3_nt: TGTGCCAGCAGCCGAAACAGGGGAACGACTGAAGCTTTCTTT
cdr3_aa: CASSRNRGTTEAFF

v_call: TRBV7-9
j_call: TRBJ1-1
d_call: NA
clone_size: NA
cdr3_length: 16
cdr3_nt: TGTGCCAGCAGCTTAACATTTAGAGGTATGGGCACTGAAGCTTTCTTT
cdr3_aa: CASSLTFRGMGTEAFF

v_call: TRBV5-4
j_call: TRBJ1-3
d_call: TRBD1
clone_size: NA
cdr3_length: 16
cdr3_nt: TGTGCCAGCAGCTTGTCATTTGGGGACAGAGGAAACACCATATATTTT
cdr3_aa: CASSLSFGDRGNTIYF

v_call: TRBV5-1
j_call: TRBJ2-6
d_call: TRBD1
clone_size: NA
cdr3_length: 18
cdr3_nt: TGCGCCAGCAGCTTGGTGGGACAGGGGAGCTCTGGGGCCAACGTCCTGACTTTC
cdr3_aa: CASSLVGQGSSGANVLTF

v_call: TRBV5-6
j_call: TRBJ1-6
d_call: NA
clone_size: NA
cdr3_length: 17
cdr3_nt: TGTGCCAGCAGCTTGGATGAAACTCGCCGCTATAATTCACCCCTCCACTTT
cdr3_aa: CASSLDETRRYNSPLHF

v_call: TRBV2
j_call: TRBJ1-2
d_call: TRBD1
clone_size: NA
cdr3_length: 14
cdr3_nt: TGTGCCAGCAGTGATTCACAGGGGGTCTATGGCTACACCTTC
cdr3_aa: CASSDSQGVYGYTF

v_call: TRBV5-1
j_call: TRBJ2-1
d_call: TRBD1
clone_size: NA
cdr3_length: 15
cdr3_nt: TGCGCCAGCAGCAACCGACAGGGCTCCTACAATGAGCAGTTCTTC
cdr3_aa: CASSNRQGSYNEQFF

v_call: TRBV5-1
j_call: TRBJ2-1
d_call: TRBD1
clone_size: NA
cdr3_length: 18
cdr3_nt: TGCGCCAGCAGCTTGTGGCCTATTTCGGACAGGGGTTACAATGAGCAGTTCTTC
cdr3_aa: CASSLWPISDRGYNEQFF

v_call: TRBV6-5
j_call: TRBJ1-1
d_call: TRBD1
clone_size: once
cdr3_length: 14
cdr3_nt: TGTGCCAGCAGTTACTCCGGCCGGGACAGAACCCAAATATTT
cdr3_aa: CASSYSGRDRTQIF

v_call: TRBV19
j_call: TRBJ2-1
d_call: NA
clone_size: NA
cdr3_length: 13
cdr3_nt: TGTGCCAGTAGTATTATGACTTACAATGAGCAGTTCTTC
cdr3_aa: CASSIMTYNEQFF

v_call: TRBV6-1
j_call: TRBJ1-2
d_call: TRBD1
clone_size: NA
cdr3_length: 16
cdr3_nt: TGTGCCAGCAGTGAATGGGTTTCGGGACAGTACTATCGCTACACCTTC
cdr3_aa: CASSEWVSGQYYRYTF

v_call: TRBV30
j_call: TRBJ1-1
d_call: TRBD1
clone_size: NA
cdr3_length: 13
cdr3_nt: TGTGCCTGGAGTCACAGGGGGAACACTGAAGCTTTCTTT
cdr3_aa: CAWSHRGNTEAFF

v_call: TRBV27
j_call: TRBJ2-1
d_call: TRBD2
clone_size: NA
cdr3_length: 15
cdr3_nt: TGTGCCAGCAGTTTAGGCGGGGGGCCATACAATGAGCAGTTCTTC
cdr3_aa: CASSLGGGPYNEQFF

v_call: TRBV7-7
j_call: TRBJ2-2
d_call: NA
clone_size: few
cdr3_length: 15
cdr3_nt: TGTGCTAGCAGCGCCGTCGCTAACTCACCGGGGGAGCTGTTTTTT
cdr3_aa: CASSAVANSPGELFF

v_call: TRBV24-1
j_call: TRBJ2-3
d_call: NA
clone_size: NA
cdr3_length: 13
cdr3_nt: TGTGCCACCAGTGATCCCCCTACAGATACGCAGTATTTT
cdr3_aa: CATSDPPTDTQYF

v_call: TRBV4-3
j_call: TRBJ2-7
d_call: TRBD1
clone_size: NA
cdr3_length: 19
cdr3_nt: TGCGCCAGCAGCCAATGGGGCGGGACAGGGGGTGCCTTCGCGGGCGAGCAGTACTTC
cdr3_aa: CASSQWGGTGGAFAGEQYF

v_call: TRBV18
j_call: TRBJ2-2
d_call: NA
clone_size: NA
cdr3_length: 17
cdr3_nt: TGTGCCAGCTCATCGAACCCACCAGCGCGAAACACCGGGGAGCTGTTTTTT
cdr3_aa: CASSSNPPARNTGELFF

v_call: TRBV18
j_call: TRBJ1-1
d_call: TRBD1
clone_size: NA
cdr3_length: 13
cdr3_nt: TGTGCCAGCTCACCACCGGGGACAGGGGAAGCTTTCTTT
cdr3_aa: CASSPPGTGEAFF

v_call: TRBV19
j_call: TRBJ1-5
d_call: TRBD1
clone_size: NA
cdr3_length: 15
cdr3_nt: TGTGCCAGTAGTATAGAGGCAGGGGGCACTCAGCCCCAGCATTTT
cdr3_aa: CASSIEAGGTQPQHF

v_call: TRBV18
j_call: TRBJ1-1
d_call: TRBD1
clone_size: NA
cdr3_length: 16
cdr3_nt: TGTGCCAGCTCAATCACCTGGGACAGTATGAACACTGAAGCTTTCTTT
cdr3_aa: CASSITWDSMNTEAFF

v_call: TRBV5-1
j_call: TRBJ2-1
d_call: NA
clone_size: NA
cdr3_length: 16
cdr3_nt: TGCGCCAGCAGTCGACTGGCCGAACTTTACTACAATGAGCAGTTCTTC
cdr3_aa: CASSRLAELYYNEQFF

v_call: TRBV13
j_call: TRBJ1-4
d_call: NA
clone_size: NA
cdr3_length: 14
cdr3_nt: TGTGCCAGCAGCTTGAGACAGGTAGAGGAAAAACTGTTTTTT
cdr3_aa: CASSLRQVEEKLFF

v_call: TRBV10-1
j_call: TRBJ2-1
d_call: TRBD2
clone_size: NA
cdr3_length: 16
cdr3_nt: TGCGCCAGCAGCGAGCGGACGGGGGGGGTTTACAATGAGCAGTTCTTC
cdr3_aa: CASSERTGGVYNEQFF

v_call: TRBV5-6
j_call: TRBJ1-4
d_call: NA
clone_size: NA
cdr3_length: 14
cdr3_nt: TGTGCCAGCAGCGGAAGAGGCGCTAATGAAAAACTGTTTTTT
cdr3_aa: CASSGRGANEKLFF

v_call: TRBV5-1
j_call: TRBJ2-3
d_call: TRBD2
clone_size: NA
cdr3_length: 18
cdr3_nt: TGCGCCAGCAGCTTGCGCCCGCGGGGGGGCCAAGATGGAGATACGCAGTATTTT
cdr3_aa: CASSLRPRGGQDGDTQYF

v_call: TRBV19
j_call: TRBJ1-2
d_call: NA
clone_size: NA
cdr3_length: 14
cdr3_nt: TGTGCCAGTAGTATGGGGCCAGAGGCCCGTGGCTACACCTTC
cdr3_aa: CASSMGPEARGYTF

v_call: TRBV5-4
j_call: TRBJ2-5
d_call: TRBD1
clone_size: NA
cdr3_length: 14
cdr3_nt: TGTGCCAGCAGCACCCGGACAGGCCAAGAGACCCAGTACTTC
cdr3_aa: CASSTRTGQETQYF

v_call: TRBV6-6
j_call: TRBJ2-7
d_call: TRBD1
clone_size: NA
cdr3_length: 16
cdr3_nt: TGTGCCAGCAGTCTTGGACAGGGAACGCGGGTCTACGAGCAGTACTTC
cdr3_aa: CASSLGQGTRVYEQYF

v_call: TRBV6-5
j_call: TRBJ1-2
d_call: NA
clone_size: NA
cdr3_length: 14
cdr3_nt: TGTGCCAGCCGCGACCCCCCAGGAAACTATGGCTACACCTTC
cdr3_aa: CASRDPPGNYGYTF

v_call: TRBV7-9
j_call: TRBJ1-2
d_call: NA
clone_size: NA
cdr3_length: 15
cdr3_nt: TGTGCCAGCAGCTCGGGGACTATAGCTAACTATGGCTACACCTTC
cdr3_aa: CASSSGTIANYGYTF

v_call: TRBV5-8
j_call: TRBJ2-7
d_call: TRBD1
clone_size: NA
cdr3_length: 16
cdr3_nt: TGTGCCAGCAGCCCAACAACGGACAGGGCAAACTACGAGCAGTACTTC
cdr3_aa: CASSPTTDRANYEQYF

v_call: TRBV6-4
j_call: TRBJ1-2
d_call: NA
clone_size: NA
cdr3_length: 12
cdr3_nt: TGTGCCAGCCCAGGACAGCCTTATGGCTACACCTTC
cdr3_aa: CASPGQPYGYTF

v_call: TRBV27
j_call: TRBJ2-3
d_call: TRBD2
clone_size: NA
cdr3_length: 15
cdr3_nt: TGTGCCAGCAGCCCGGGACTAGCGGATACAGATACGCAGTATTTT
cdr3_aa: CASSPGLADTDTQYF

v_call: TRBV27
j_call: TRBJ2-2
d_call: NA
clone_size: NA
cdr3_length: 15
cdr3_nt: TGTGCCAGCAGCCGCGGGGGCGCGTCCACCGGGGAGCTGTTTTTT
cdr3_aa: CASSRGGASTGELFF

v_call: TRBV7-6
j_call: TRBJ1-2
d_call: TRBD1
clone_size: NA
cdr3_length: 11
cdr3_nt: TGTGCCTCAGGCATACAGGGGGGCTACACCTTC
cdr3_aa: CASGIQGGYTF

v_call: TRBV19
j_call: TRBJ2-3
d_call: NA
clone_size: NA
cdr3_length: 14
cdr3_nt: TGTGCCAGTAGGGGGCCCCGCCCCGTGGATACGCAGTATTTT
cdr3_aa: CASRGPRPVDTQYF

v_call: TRBV14
j_call: TRBJ1-3
d_call: TRBD1
clone_size: NA
cdr3_length: 15
cdr3_nt: TGTGCCAGCAGTCACGGACAGGTCTCTGGAAACACCATATATTTT
cdr3_aa: CASSHGQVSGNTIYF

v_call: TRBV13
j_call: TRBJ1-3
d_call: TRBD1
clone_size: NA
cdr3_length: 13
cdr3_nt: TGTGCCAGCAGCCGGGACAGAGGAAACACCATATATTTT
cdr3_aa: CASSRDRGNTIYF

v_call: TRBV30
j_call: TRBJ2-1
d_call: NA
clone_size: NA
cdr3_length: 12
cdr3_nt: TGTGCCTGGGAACAGGTGTACAATGAGCAGTTCTTC
cdr3_aa: CAWEQVYNEQFF